This entry concerns a single T cell receptor (beta chain). What it binds is unknown. At one end the junction does not follow the germline gene, possibly because of a read error. The entry originates in a study of T-cell reconstitution after alpha-beta-depleted transplantation in children. Study-wide findings and caveats: Fresh T-cell production supplied most of the T-cell counts and diversity seen one year after transplant. Alpha-beta T cells about two months after transplant reportedly derived from several hundred expanded graft clones.

Germline CDR1 SGDLS, CDR2 YYNGEE. The CDR3 has 13 amino acids. Molecular barcoding with unique molecular identifiers was used for the TCRbeta library. MiXCR, run by TCRdb on the PCR reads, gives a single entry per CDR3 protein. Of about 98,000 distinct CDR3 sequences listed, about 25% were seen once; the top ten hold about a fifth. The receptor comes from a boy aged 2-9 years with acute lymphoblastic leukemia, due to receive a stem cell transplant. The material was PBMCs, obtained before TCRalphabeta/CD19-depleted stem cell transplant. V gene TRBV9 combines with J gene TRBJ1-1, with unresolved D. The CDR3 bases are TGTGCCAGCAGCTTAGCCGGGAACACTGAAGTTTTCTTT. Translation: CASSLAGNTEVFF.